A single sample is the source of the 16 T cell receptor beta chains below, sequenced in a study of vaccination effects on CD4 cells after COVID-19. Under the ViraFEST assay, PBMC were stimulated with viral peptide pools so that antigen-specific CD4+ T cells expanded. Sequencing was performed afterwards. Upon completion of under eleven days in culture, CD4+ T cells were isolated. Among the vaccine recipients, none had a prior SARS-CoV-2 infection, and nucleocapsid antibodies were negative. Sequencing was performed with immunoSEQ multiplex PCR; in TCRdb, only in-frame clones are kept and a portion is missing. Of 40,000 to 45,000 clones listed, approximately 70% are singletons. Their cognate antigens are unknown. The sample was CD4+ T cells from PBMCs cultured with HCoV-OC43 spike peptides, taken before COVID-19 vaccination. Subset reported: HCoV-OC43 spike overlapping peptide pool stimulation. Receptors were obtained from a human donor who received a COVID-19 vaccine.

A few counts support this clone. V usage is TRBV5-1 and J usage is TRBJ1-1; 7 bases map to TRBD1. This CDR3 is 15 amino acids long. Germline assignment: CDR1 SGHRS and CDR2 YFSETQ. J gave up 1 base and V 0 bases, and 3 bases lay outside the gene matches. CDR3 DNA sequence: TGCGCCAGCAGCTTGGTGGCAGGGGGGAACACTGAAGCTTTCTTT. Protein: CASSLVAGGNTEAFF.

The genes are TRBV6-1 and TRBJ2-7, with TRBD1 identical over 9 bases. This CDR3 contains 14 residues. Germline V CDR1 and CDR2: MNHNS, SASEGT. The junction had 2 bases not matched to a gene; V was cut back by 2 bases and J by 3 bases. CDR3 sequence: CASSERTGVYEQYF. The DNA for the CDR3 is TGTGCCAGCAGTGAACGGACAGGGGTCTACGAGCAGTACTTC.

The chain has TRBV1 and TRBJ1-2. TRBV1 is listed as a pseudogene. The CDR3 length is 13 residues. The CDR3 DNA follows: TGCACCAGCAGCCAAGGGGAGTTCGATGGCTACACCTTC. Its translation: CTSSQGEFDGYTF.

The genes are TRBV5-1 and TRBJ1-1; perhaps TRBD1 as D (5 bases). V lost 4 bases, J lost 1 base, and 11 bases lay in between. The CDR3 has 14 amino acids. CDR1 is SGHRS and CDR2 is YFSETQ in the germline V gene. CDR3 region: CASSPPRGNTEAFF. CDR3 bases: TGCGCCAGCAGCCCCCCGAGGGGGAACACTGAAGCTTTCTTT.

The chain uses TRBV5-4 and TRBJ2-3, with 11 bases that match TRBD2. The V and J ends lost 2 bases and 6 bases, in that order; junction bases with no gene match: 8. Germline assignment: CDR1 SGHNT and CDR2 YYREEE (reference sequence). The CDR3 spans 16 residues. The CDR3 coding sequence is TGTGCCAGCAGCTTATTAGCGGGAGGGCCAGGGGATACGCAGTATTTT. It translates to CASSLLAGGPGDTQYF.

Remarks on this clone: The junction departs from the called germline gene at one end, perhaps through a read error. This rearrangement joins TRBV7-9 to TRBJ2-2; the D gene is possibly TRBD2 (5 bases). Germline assignment: CDR1 SEHNR and CDR2 FQNEAQ (reference sequence). The CDR3 is made up of 15 amino acids. The CDR3 DNA is TGTGCCAGCAGCTTTGCGGACGGCGAACACCGGGGAGCTGTTTTT. This encodes CASSFADGEHRGAVF.

The chain couples TRBV30 to TRBJ1-1, with D maybe TRBD1 (6 bases). The ends were cut back, 2 bases at V and 3 bases at J, with 10 bases in the middle. Germline CDR1 reads GTSNPN; CDR2 reads SVGIG (reference sequence). This CDR3 is built from 13 residues. As DNA, the CDR3 is TGTGCCTGGAGTTCCCACAGGGACACTGAAGCTTTCTTT. Translation: CAWSSHRDTEAFF.

The chain recombines TRBV2 with TRBJ2-5, with TRBD2 matching over 8 bases. The germline V gene has CDR1 SNHLY and CDR2 FYNNEI. The CDR3 is 15 amino acids. With 6 bases clipped from V and 5 bases from J, the junction kept 11 bases outside the gene matches. Here the CDR3 reads CASRTEGLVGETQYF. The CDR3 DNA follows: TGTGCCAGCAGGACCGAGGGACTAGTTGGCGAGACCCAGTACTTC.

The rearrangement uses TRBV7-6 and TRBJ1-1, with a possible D match to TRBD1 (6 bases). V was trimmed by 0 bases and J by 7 bases, leaving 9 bases between them. Germline V gene sequence: CDR1 SGHVS, CDR2 FNYEAQ. The CDR3 is made up of 13 amino acids. The CDR3 protein is CASSLAGGREAFF. The DNA for the CDR3 is TGTGCCAGCAGCTTAGCTGGGGGGCGTGAAGCTTTCTTT.

This clone was counted only a few times. V and J are TRBV11-2 and TRBJ2-1; 7 bases agree with TRBD2. The ends lost 2 bases at V and 10 bases at J; junction bases unmatched: 14. Germline CDR1 reads SGHAT; CDR2 reads FQNNGV. The CDR3 runs 16 residues. The CDR3: CASSLRAGEWYDEQFF. CDR3 nucleotides: TGTGCCAGCAGCTTACGTGCGGGAGAGTGGTATGACGAGCAGTTCTTC.

The CDR3: CASSDPGGKLFF. Here the CDR3 DNA reads TGTGCCAGCAGTGACCCCGGTGGAAAACTGTTTTTT. The V gene is TRBV2, the J gene TRBJ1-4; D gene ambiguous. V lost 3 bases and J lost 10, with 9 bases in between. Germline CDR1 and CDR2: SNHLY and FYNNEI. The length of the CDR3 is 12 residues.

V and J are TRBV6-2 or TRBV6-3 and TRBJ2-7, with D uncertain. The CDR3 contains 13 residues. Germline V gene lookup returns CDR1 MNHEY and CDR2 SVGEGT. V lost 2 bases and J 2 bases, leaving 7 bases between the germline ends. In DNA, the CDR3 is TGTGCCAGCAGTTACGGGCAGACCTACGAGCAGTACTTC. This translates into CASSYGQTYEQYF.

The J gene is TRBJ1-1, the V gene TRBV6-4, with D unclear. The ends were cut back, 5 bases at V and 1 base at J, with 8 bases in the middle. The CDR3 covers 13 residues. The germline CDR1 and CDR2 sequences are MRHNA and SNTAGT. CDR3 loop: CASSLDANTEAFF. Written as DNA, the CDR3 is TGTGCCAGCAGTCTTGACGCGAACACTGAAGCTTTCTTT.

V usage is TRBV5-1 and J usage is TRBJ1-1; 8 positions agree with TRBD1. The V segment lost 0 bases and the J segment 10 bases; nucleotides outside the gene matches: 5. The CDR3 runs 13 residues. Germline-derived CDR1 and CDR2 are SGHRS and YFSETQ. The CDR3 DNA reads as TGCGCCAGCAGCTTGGGGGACAGGCCGCCAGCTTTCTTT. Amino acid sequence: CASSLGDRPPAFF.

This sequence joins TRBV19 and TRBJ1-3, with 7 bases that match TRBD1. This CDR3 is built from 13 residues. Germline V gene data show CDR1 as LNHDA and CDR2 as SQIVND (reference sequence). V lost 5 bases to trimming and J lost 4 bases; unmatched junction nucleotides: 2. The CDR3 loop reads CASSETGGNTIYF. DNA of the CDR3: TGTGCCAGTAGTGAGACAGGGGGAAACACCATATATTTT.

V and J are TRBV5-6 and TRBJ1-4; no reliable D call. CDR1 SGHDT and CDR2 YYEEEE come from the germline V gene. Deletions cut 1 base from V and 5 bases from J, with 12 bases between. This CDR3 spans 15 amino acids. The CDR3 region has the DNA TGTGCCAGCAGCTTGATTAGGTCGGAGAATGAAAAACTGTTTTTT. This translates into CASSLIRSENEKLFF.